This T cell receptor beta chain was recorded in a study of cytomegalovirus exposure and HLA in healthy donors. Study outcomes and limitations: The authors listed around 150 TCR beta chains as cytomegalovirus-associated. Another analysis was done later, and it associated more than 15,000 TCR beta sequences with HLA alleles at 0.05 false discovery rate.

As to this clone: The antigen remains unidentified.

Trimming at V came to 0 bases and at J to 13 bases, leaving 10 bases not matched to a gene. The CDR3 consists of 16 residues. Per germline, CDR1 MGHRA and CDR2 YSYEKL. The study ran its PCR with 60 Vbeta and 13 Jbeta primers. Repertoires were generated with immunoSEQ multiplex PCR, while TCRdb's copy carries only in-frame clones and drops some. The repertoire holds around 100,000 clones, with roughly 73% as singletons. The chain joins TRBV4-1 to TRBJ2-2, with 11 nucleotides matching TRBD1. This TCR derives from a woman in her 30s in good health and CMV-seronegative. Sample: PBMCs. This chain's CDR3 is CASSQEGTGGFGGLFF. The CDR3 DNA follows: TGCGCCAGCAGCCAAGAAGGGACAGGGGGATTTGGCGGGCTGTTTTTT.